The entry that follows covers one T cell receptor (delta chain) sequence. Its antigen is unknown. Only one base separates this from a far larger clonotype, so it likely reflects a read error. The sample contains more than one DNA sequence encoding this CDR3. The data are from a study of DNA immune sequencing with unique molecular identifiers (dated by TCRdb to the early 2020s). Some background on the complete study: Immunomagnetic cell separation was used to enrich gammadelta T cells from buffy coats, and the genomic DNA of the enriched gammadelta T cells was then sequenced. Fluorescence-activated cell sorting was used to enrich gammadelta T cells from the PBMC of fewer than eleven healthy individuals. Healthy individuals were used as donors, and sorted peripheral blood gammadelta T cells were profiled from under 12 of these donors. An ultrasensitive DNA-based TRD repertoire sequencing method using PCR-introduced unique molecular identifiers was developed and validated in the study. To compare enriched and non-enriched samples, about 100 ng of enriched gammadelta T-cell DNA and about 1 ug of non-enriched PBMC DNA were sequenced. Validation of the sequencing method was done both on synthetic reference molecules and on blood samples taken from healthy individuals.

Libraries were built with multiplex PCR. A 32-plex assay with primers for all 8 TRDV and 4 TRDJ genes covering the CDR3 was used to amplify genomic DNA. A 12-nucleotide UMI was added during about 3 barcoding PCR cycles, followed by a second PCR with Illumina adapter primers. AMPure XP beads were used to purify the libraries, and library quality was checked on a Fragment Analyzer using the HS NGS Fragment kit. The sequencing was run with an Illumina MiniSeq mid-output kit, including roughly 18% PhiX, and 150 cycles of paired-end reads. The authors processed their data as follows. Reads were processed with MIGEC version 1.2.9 to group reads by UMI and build error-corrected consensus sequences. For post-processing, modified scripts from VDJtools version 1.2.1 were used together with the tcR R package. TCRdb recomputed clones from the public reads with CATT; identical DNA rows were then combined. Here the V and J calls rest on TCRdb's processing, not on the authors' analysis. In all, the sample holds around 5,200 delta-chain clones, and roughly a tenth of those were seen once. Of the sample, roughly 53% falls within the top ten clones.

Overall results and qualifications from the work: Among clonotypes in healthy donors, TRDV2 paired with TRDJ1 was identified as the most common TRD rearrangement. The primer-based approach cannot detect novel TRD sequences that are not targeted by the primers. TRD repertoire diversity differed among healthy donors, and several donors were highly oligoclonal, with the top 5 clonotypes making up more than half of productive molecules.

Here V drops 1 base and J drops 1 base, and the junction holds 7 bases not matched to any gene. Spanning cysteine to phenylalanine, the CDR3 consists of 17 amino acids. CDR3 DNA only is kept here, 51 bases in frame from base 1. The germline V gene encodes CDR1 GEAIGNYY and CDR2 EKD. Recombination connected TRDV2 to TRDJ1; 11 bases in between match TRDD3. The sequenced sample consisted of gamma-delta T cells enriched from blood buffy coat, or unenriched PBMCs (not recorded which). This receptor was identified in a human donor in good health. The CDR3 protein is CACDTVGGYASTDKLIF. In nucleotide form, the sequence is TGTGCCTGTGACACAGTTGGGGGATACGCCTCCACCGATAAACTCATCTTT.